The 16 T cell receptor beta chains below were found in one sample sequenced in a study. TCRdb redid the calling of the RT-PCR reads with MiXCR, one entry per CDR3 protein. Of fewer than 800,000 distinct CDR3 sequences in the sample, 14% were seen once. Sequencing used memory CD4+ T cells from blood. These TCRs come from a female donor in good health, serving as a healthy control.

This clonotype was counted a few times. CDR3 DNA: TGTGCCAGCAGCGTAGTCCTAGCTGGAGGTACGCAGTATTTT. It codes for CASSVVLAGGTQYF. V gene TRBV9 combines with J gene TRBJ2-3; possible D gene TRBD2, 5 bases. Germline values: CDR1 SGDLS, CDR2 YYNGEE. The CDR3 is made up of 14 amino acids. V was pared by 0 bases and J by 8 bases, with 13 bases between.

This clonotype has only a few counts. The CDR3 sequence: CASSSQGASFNEQFF. In DNA form, the CDR3 reads TGTGCCAGCAGCTCACAGGGGGCGTCGTTCAATGAGCAGTTCTTC. This chain connects TRBV5-5 to TRBJ2-1; 9 bases match TRBD1. The CDR3 loop spans 15 amino acids. The germline gives CDR1 SGHKS, CDR2 YYEKEE (reference sequence). Trimming removed 3 bases from V and 6 bases from J; junction bases left unmatched: 7.

There are a few counts of this clonotype. The chain uses TRBV5-1 and TRBJ1-2, with unresolved D. The CDR3 consists of 13 residues. Trimming took 0 bases from V and 8 from J, leaving 11 bases between them. Germline V gene lookup returns CDR1 SGHRS and CDR2 YFSETQ. The CDR3 nucleotides read TGCGCCAGCAGCTTGGGTTACTTAGGCGGCTACACCTTC. Encoded protein: CASSLGYLGGYTF. Looking up the rest from reference TRBV5-1 and TRBJ1-2 gives the full variable domain: KAGVTQTPRYLIKTRGQQVTLSCSPISGHRSVSWYQQTPGQGLQFLFEYFSETQRNKGNFPGRFSGRQFSNSRSEMNVSTLELGDSALYLCASSLGYLGGYTFGSGTRLTVV.

J is TRBJ2-7 and V is TRBV7-6, with D possibly being TRBD1 or TRBD2 (6 bases each). CDR1 is SGHVS and CDR2 is FNYEAQ in the germline V gene. The CDR3 has 16 residues. Trimming took 1 base from V and 0 from J, leaving 13 bases between them. DNA of the CDR3: TGTGCCAGCAGCTTAGGTCCCGGGGGCAACTCCTACGAGCAGTACTTC. Protein product: CASSLGPGGNSYEQYF. Based on the CDR3 plus reference TRBV7-6 and TRBJ2-7, the full variable domain is GAGVSQSPRYKVTKRGQDVALRCDPISGHVSLYWYRQALGQGPEFLTYFNYEAQQDKSGLPNDRFSAERPEGSISTLTIQRTEQRDSAMYRCASSLGPGGNSYEQYFGPGTRLTVT.

The chain is built from TRBV7-2 and TRBJ2-5, with TRBD2 as a possible D gene (5 bases). This CDR3 comprises 15 residues. Germline V lookup: CDR1 SGHTA, CDR2 FQGNSA. V was shortened by 5 bases and J by 5 bases, with 18 bases between the two germline ends. CDR3 DNA sequence: TGTGCCAGCAGCCTACAGCGGTTCCCGGGGGAGACCCAGTACTTC. Amino acids: CASSLQRFPGETQYF.

This clonotype has at least ten counts. V and J are TRBV12-3 or TRBV12-4 and TRBJ1-2; D is ambiguous. Trimming took off 3 bases at V and 6 bases at J, with 14 bases between the two ends. The CDR3 consists of 14 residues. In DNA form, the CDR3 reads TGTGCCAGCAGTTTGGGTTCACAAAGGGATGGCTACACCTTC. It yields the protein CASSLGSQRDGYTF.

This clonotype was observed a few times. V usage is TRBV24-1 and J usage is TRBJ1-2, with TRBD1 as a possible D gene (6 bases). Looked up from germline, CDR1 is KGHDR and CDR2 is SFDVKD. Trimming removed 7 bases at V and 4 bases at J, with 9 bases between. The CDR3 spans 12 residues. CDR3 sequence reads: CATSQGTYGYTF. In nucleotides, the CDR3 is TGTGCCACCAGCCAGGGGACCTATGGCTACACCTTC.

A few counts support this clonotype. V and J are TRBV4-3 and TRBJ2-3, with 9 bases lining up with TRBD2. Trimming took 3 bases from V and 0 from J; bases not matched to a gene: 7. The CDR3 loop spans 17 amino acids. The germline gives CDR1 LGHNA, CDR2 YSLEER. CDR3 DNA: TGCGCCAGCAGCCAGGGGCTAGCGGGAAGTAGCACAGATACGCAGTATTTT. Translation gives CASSQGLAGSSTDTQYF.

This clonotype occurred a few times. This chain connects TRBV7-9 to TRBJ2-3; D not certain. CDR1 and CDR2 from the germline V gene are SEHNR and FQNEAQ (reference sequence). V lost 3 bases and J lost 0, with 10 bases in between. The CDR3 covers 15 residues. The CDR3 DNA sequence: TGTGCCAGCAGCTTTACAGAGTCTAGCACAGATACGCAGTATTTT. It specifies CASSFTESSTDTQYF.

This clonotype came up many times. The J gene is TRBJ2-1, the V gene TRBV7-2; maybe TRBD2 (6 bases). This CDR3 contains 14 residues. Germline CDR1 SGHTA, CDR2 FQGNSA. Trimming cost V 2 bases and J 10 bases, with 15 bases left between them. DNA for the CDR3: TGTGCCAGCAGCTTATCCCAGGGCGGGATCGAGCAGTTCTTC. Translated: CASSLSQGGIEQFF.

This clonotype was found many times. The chain carries TRBV5-5 and TRBJ2-5; 8 positions agree with TRBD2. The J segment lost 7 bases and the V segment lost 4 bases, leaving 15 bases of the junction unmatched. Germline V CDR1 and CDR2: SGHKS, YYEKEE (reference sequence). CDR3 length: 16 amino acids. The CDR3 loop reads CASSGGSLAAGGTQYF. The CDR3 bases are TGTGCCAGCAGCGGCGGGTCCCTCGCGGCGGGAGGGACCCAGTACTTC.

This clonotype was found many times. This chain connects TRBV27 to TRBJ1-5; tentative D call: TRBD1 (5 bases). This CDR3 spans 12 amino acids. The germline V gene has CDR1 MNHEY and CDR2 SMNVEV (reference sequence). V was trimmed by 8 bases and J by 3 bases, leaving 8 bases between them. The chain's CDR3 is CASRQNNQPQHF. The CDR3 nucleotides are TGTGCCAGCCGACAGAACAATCAGCCCCAGCATTTT.

This clonotype was observed a few times. V usage is TRBV6-1 and J usage is TRBJ2-5, with 7 bases fitting TRBD2. Germline CDR1 is MNHNS and CDR2 is SASEGT. This CDR3 comprises 16 residues. J lost 1 base, V lost 4 bases, and 9 bases had no gene match. In DNA, the CDR3 is TGTGCCAGCAGTGTCCAGCGGGGACGATTCCAAGAGACCCAGTACTTC. Protein: CASSVQRGRFQETQYF.

This clonotype was seen a handful of times. The chain combines TRBV5-1 with TRBJ1-1; TRBD1 aligns across 7 bases. J lost 4 bases, V lost 2 bases, and 8 bases had no gene match. Germline V gives CDR1 SGHRS, CDR2 YFSETQ. This CDR3 region has 15 residues. The CDR3 DNA reads TGCGCCAGCAGCTTAAGACAGGGTGAGGGCACTGAAGCTTTCTTT. This translates into CASSLRQGEGTEAFF.

This clonotype was observed a handful of times. The V and J genes are TRBV5-1 and TRBJ2-7, with D perhaps matching TRBD1 (5 bases). From germline, CDR1 is SGHRS and CDR2 YFSETQ. This CDR3 is built from 14 residues. Trimming pared 1 base from V and 5 bases from J, leaving 13 bases between. The CDR3 loop is CASSLPLAGNEQYF. For the CDR3, the DNA is TGCGCCAGCAGCTTGCCCCTCGCAGGGAACGAGCAGTACTTC.

The chain combines TRBV2 with TRBJ2-2, with D tentatively TRBD1 (6 bases). V dropped 1 base and J dropped 7 bases, with 13 bases sitting between them. Germline CDR1 and CDR2: SNHLY and FYNNEI. This CDR3 has 15 residues. In DNA form, the CDR3 reads TGTGCCAGCAGTGAAGAAAGACAGGACCACGGGGAGCTGTTTTTT. Encoded protein: CASSEERQDHGELFF.